The TCR beta chain described here comes from a study of cytomegalovirus exposure and HLA in healthy donors. Researchers ran the PCR with 60 Vbeta and 13 Jbeta primers. The method was immunoSEQ multiplex PCR; TCRdb's version includes in-frame clones alone and lacks a portion of them. The table includes 150,000 to 200,000 clones, 12% detected once. The germline gives CDR1 LGHNA, CDR2 YSLEER. The CDR3 runs 15 residues. The V end lost 0 bases, the J end lost 0 bases, and 6 bases lay between the germline ends. The clonotype comes from a man in his fifties or sixties in good health and CMV-seropositive. V gene TRBV4-3 combines with J gene TRBJ1-3, with D hard to call. Sequencing was done on a sample of PBMCs. The CDR3 sequence: CASSQELSSGNTIYF. As DNA, the CDR3 is TGCGCCAGCAGCCAAGAACTAAGCTCTGGAAACACCATATATTTT.